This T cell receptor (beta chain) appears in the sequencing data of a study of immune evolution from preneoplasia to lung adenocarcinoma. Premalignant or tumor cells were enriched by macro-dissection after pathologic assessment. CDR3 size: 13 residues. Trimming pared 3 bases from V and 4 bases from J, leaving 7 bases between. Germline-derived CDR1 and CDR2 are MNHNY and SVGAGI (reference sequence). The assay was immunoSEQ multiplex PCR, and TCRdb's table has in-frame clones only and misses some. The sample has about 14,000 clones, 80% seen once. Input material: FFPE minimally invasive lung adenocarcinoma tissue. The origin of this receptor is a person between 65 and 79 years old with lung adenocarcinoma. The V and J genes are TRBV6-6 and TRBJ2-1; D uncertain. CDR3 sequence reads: CASSYPGYNEQFF. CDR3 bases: TGTGCCAGCAGTTATCCAGGATACAATGAGCAGTTCTTC.